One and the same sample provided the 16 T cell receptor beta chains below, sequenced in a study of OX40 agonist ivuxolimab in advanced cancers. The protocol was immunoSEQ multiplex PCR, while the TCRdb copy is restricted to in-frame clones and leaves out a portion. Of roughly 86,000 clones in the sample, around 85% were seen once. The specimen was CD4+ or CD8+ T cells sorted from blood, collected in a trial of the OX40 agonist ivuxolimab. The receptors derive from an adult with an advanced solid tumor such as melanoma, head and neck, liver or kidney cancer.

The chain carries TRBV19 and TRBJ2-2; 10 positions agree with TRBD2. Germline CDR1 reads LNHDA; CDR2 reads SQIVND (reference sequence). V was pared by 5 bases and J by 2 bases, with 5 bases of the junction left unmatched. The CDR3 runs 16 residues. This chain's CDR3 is CASSSRTSGNTGELFF. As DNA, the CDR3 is TGTGCCAGTAGTTCTCGGACTAGCGGCAACACCGGGGAGCTGTTTTTT. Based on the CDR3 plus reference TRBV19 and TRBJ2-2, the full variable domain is DGGITQSPKYLFRKEGQNVTLSCEQNLNHDAMYWYRQDPGQGLRLIYYSQIVNDFQKGDIAEGYSVSREKKESFPLTVTSAQKNPTAFYLCASSSRTSGNTGELFFGEGSRLTVL.

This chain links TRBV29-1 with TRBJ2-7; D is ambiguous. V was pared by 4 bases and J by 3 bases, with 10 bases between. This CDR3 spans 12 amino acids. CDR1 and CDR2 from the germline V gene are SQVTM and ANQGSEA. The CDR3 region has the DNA TGCAGCGTTGGAAGCTCACTCTACGAGCAGTACTTC. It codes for CSVGSSLYEQYF.

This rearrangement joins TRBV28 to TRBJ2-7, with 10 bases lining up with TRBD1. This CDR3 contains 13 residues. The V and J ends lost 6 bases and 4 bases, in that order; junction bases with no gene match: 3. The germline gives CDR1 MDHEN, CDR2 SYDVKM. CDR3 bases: TGTGCCAGCAGGGGGACAGGGGTTTACGAGCAGTACTTC. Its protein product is CASRGTGVYEQYF.

The CDR3 region has the DNA TGTGCCAGCAGTTCGGGACAGCAGTTCGCCATATATTTT. The encoded protein is CASSSGQQFAIYF. V and J are TRBV28 and TRBJ1-3; 7 bases are a match to TRBD1. V dropped 4 bases and J dropped 11; count of bases not matched to a gene: 8. CDR1 and CDR2 from the germline V gene are MDHEN and SYDVKM. The CDR3 length is 13 residues.

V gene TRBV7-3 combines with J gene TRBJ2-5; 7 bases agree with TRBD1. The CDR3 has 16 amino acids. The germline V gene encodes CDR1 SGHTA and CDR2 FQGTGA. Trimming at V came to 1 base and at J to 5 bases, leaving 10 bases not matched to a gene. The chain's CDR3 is CASSLIPAQGEETQYF. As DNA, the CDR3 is TGTGCCAGCAGCTTAATCCCCGCGCAGGGGGAGGAGACCCAGTACTTC.

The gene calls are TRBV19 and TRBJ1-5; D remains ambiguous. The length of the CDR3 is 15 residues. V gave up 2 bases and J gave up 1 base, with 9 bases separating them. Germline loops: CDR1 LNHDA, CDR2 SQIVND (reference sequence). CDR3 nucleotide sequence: TGTGCCAGTAGTATACAGGAAAGGAGCAATCAGCCCCAGCATTTT. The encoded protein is CASSIQERSNQPQHF.

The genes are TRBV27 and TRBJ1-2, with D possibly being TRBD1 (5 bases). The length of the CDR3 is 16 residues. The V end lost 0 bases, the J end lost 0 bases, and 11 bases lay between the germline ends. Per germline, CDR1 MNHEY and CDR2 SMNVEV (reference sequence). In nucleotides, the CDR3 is TGTGCCAGCAGTTTATCTGTACTGACAGCTAACTATGGCTACACCTTC. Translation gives CASSLSVLTANYGYTF.

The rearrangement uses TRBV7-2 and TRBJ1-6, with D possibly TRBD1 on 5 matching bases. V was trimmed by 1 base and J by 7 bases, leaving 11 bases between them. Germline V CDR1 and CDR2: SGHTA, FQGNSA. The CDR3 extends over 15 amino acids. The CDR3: CASSLGAGTNSPLHF. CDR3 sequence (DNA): TGTGCCAGCAGCTTAGGGGCAGGGACCAATTCACCCCTCCACTTT.

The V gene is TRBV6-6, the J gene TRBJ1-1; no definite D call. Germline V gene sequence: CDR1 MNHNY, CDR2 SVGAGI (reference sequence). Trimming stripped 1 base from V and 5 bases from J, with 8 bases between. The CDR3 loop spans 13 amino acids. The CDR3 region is CASSYLERTEAFF. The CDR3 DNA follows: TGTGCCAGCAGTTACTTAGAACGGACTGAAGCTTTCTTT.

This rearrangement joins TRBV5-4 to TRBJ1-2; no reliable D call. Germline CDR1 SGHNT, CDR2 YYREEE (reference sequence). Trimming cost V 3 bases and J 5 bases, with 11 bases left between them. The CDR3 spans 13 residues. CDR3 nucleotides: TGTGCCAGCAGCTCTGGGAGCCTATATGGCTACACCTTC. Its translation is CASSSGSLYGYTF.

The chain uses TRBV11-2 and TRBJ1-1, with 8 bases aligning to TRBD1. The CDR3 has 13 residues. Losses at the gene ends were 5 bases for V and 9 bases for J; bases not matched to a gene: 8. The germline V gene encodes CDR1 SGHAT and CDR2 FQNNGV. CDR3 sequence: CASSEDRAYKAFF. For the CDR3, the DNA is TGTGCCAGCAGCGAGGACAGGGCCTATAAAGCTTTCTTT. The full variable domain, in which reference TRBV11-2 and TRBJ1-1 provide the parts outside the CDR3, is EAGVAQSPRYKIIEKRQSVAFWCNPISGHATLYWYQQILGQGPKLLIQFQNNGVVDDSQLPKDRFSAERLKGVDSTLKIQPAKLEDSAVYLCASSEDRAYKAFFGQGTRLTVV.

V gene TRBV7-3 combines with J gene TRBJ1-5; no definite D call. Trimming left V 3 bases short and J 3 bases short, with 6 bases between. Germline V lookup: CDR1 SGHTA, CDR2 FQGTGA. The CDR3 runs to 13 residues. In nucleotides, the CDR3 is TGTGCCAGCAGCTTGGGCATCAATCAGCCCCAGCATTTT. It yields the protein CASSLGINQPQHF.

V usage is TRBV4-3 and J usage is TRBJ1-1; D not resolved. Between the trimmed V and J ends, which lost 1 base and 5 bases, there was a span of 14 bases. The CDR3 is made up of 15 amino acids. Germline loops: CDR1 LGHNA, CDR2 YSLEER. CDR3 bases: TGCGCCAGCAGCCAAGCGTCTTTGGGGAGTACTGAAGCTTTCTTT. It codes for CASSQASLGSTEAFF.

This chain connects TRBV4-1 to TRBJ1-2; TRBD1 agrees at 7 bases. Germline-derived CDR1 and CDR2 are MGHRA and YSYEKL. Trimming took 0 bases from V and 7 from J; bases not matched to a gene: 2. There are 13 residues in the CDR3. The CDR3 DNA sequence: TGCGCCAGCAGCCAAGAACAGGGGTTTGGCTACACCTTC. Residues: CASSQEQGFGYTF.

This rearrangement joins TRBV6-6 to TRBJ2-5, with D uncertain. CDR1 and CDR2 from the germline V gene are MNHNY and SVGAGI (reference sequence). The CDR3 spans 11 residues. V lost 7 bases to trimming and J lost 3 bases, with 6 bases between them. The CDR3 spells CASKRKETQYF. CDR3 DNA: TGTGCCAGCAAGCGAAAAGAGACCCAGTACTTC.

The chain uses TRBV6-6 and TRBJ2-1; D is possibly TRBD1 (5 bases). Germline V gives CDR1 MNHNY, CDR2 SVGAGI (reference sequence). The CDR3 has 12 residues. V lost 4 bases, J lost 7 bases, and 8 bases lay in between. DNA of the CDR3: TGTGCCAGCAGTTGGGCAGGGAATGAGCAGTTCTTC. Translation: CASSWAGNEQFF.